Below, 17 T cell receptor beta chains from the same sample are listed, as sequenced in a study of CD8+ T cells in alopecia areata. Reverse transcription of extracted RNA yielded cDNA, which provided the sequencing template. This table comes from immunoSEQ multiplex PCR, and its TCRdb copy is limited to in-frame clones, with some not included. Of under 350,000 clones in the sample, 58% were seen once. Treatment noted: oral pan-JAK inhibitor, 5-10 mg twice daily. Material: CD4+ T cells sorted from blood, obtained at week 24, from a patient treated with tofacitinib. These receptors were taken from a human donor with alopecia areata.

The J gene is TRBJ2-3, the V gene TRBV9; 10 nucleotides agree with TRBD2. V dropped 4 bases and J dropped 2; count of bases not matched to a gene: 7. Germline CDR1 and CDR2: SGDLS and YYNGEE. The CDR3 loop spans 16 amino acids. Here the CDR3 reads CASSPFSGGSTDTQYF. CDR3 in DNA: TGTGCCAGCAGCCCCTTTAGCGGGGGGTCCACAGATACGCAGTATTTT.

This clone was seen only a few times. The chain is built from TRBV10-3 and TRBJ2-2; the match to TRBD1 covers 7 bases. The V gene's germline CDR1 is ENHRY and CDR2 SYGVKD. CDR3 length: 16 amino acids. Trimming at V came to 6 bases and at J to 4 bases, leaving 11 bases not matched to a gene. CDR3 DNA sequence: TGTGCCATCAGCACCATTCATTCAGGGGGCACCGGGGAGCTGTTTTTT. Translated: CAISTIHSGGTGELFF.

The chain recombines TRBV15 with TRBJ1-2; D is ambiguous. The CDR3 runs to 15 residues. In germline, CDR1 is LNHNV, CDR2 YYDKDF (reference sequence). V was clipped by 1 base and J by 2 bases, with 11 bases between them. The DNA of the CDR3 is TGTGCCACCAGCAGAGTTGGAATCCTAAACTATGGCTACACCTTC. It is translated as CATSRVGILNYGYTF.

The chain links TRBV7-8 to TRBJ2-4, with D hard to call. Germline values: CDR1 SGHVS, CDR2 FQNEAQ. The V end was cut by 6 bases, the J end by 7 bases, with 13 bases between. This CDR3 has 13 residues. This CDR3 is CASSPNNQNIQYF. CDR3 in DNA: TGTGCCAGCAGTCCTAACAATCAGAACATTCAGTACTTC.

This clone was seen a few times. The rearrangement joins TRBV7-9 to TRBJ2-3, with no clear D. The length of the CDR3 is 12 residues. The ends were cut back, 3 bases at V and 3 bases at J, with 4 bases in the middle. Germline CDR1 is SEHNR and CDR2 is FQNEAQ (reference sequence). The CDR3 bases are TGTGCCAGCAGCTTCGGAACAGATACGCAGTATTTT. Translating gives CASSFGTDTQYF.

This chain links TRBV7-2 with TRBJ1-1; TRBD1 matches 7 bases. V dropped 4 bases and J dropped 10; count of bases not matched to a gene: 6. Germline V lookup: CDR1 SGHTA, CDR2 FQGNSA. The CDR3 runs 12 residues. The CDR3 DNA sequence: TGTGCCAGCAGCTCACGACAGGGAGCAGCTTTCTTT. Translated, it gives CASSSRQGAAFF.

This clone came up a few times. The J gene is TRBJ2-7, the V gene TRBV25-1, with TRBD2 matching 7 bases. CDR3 length equals 15 residues. The germline V gene has CDR1 MGHDK and CDR2 SYGVNS. V was clipped by 1 base and J by 1 base; unmatched bases: 4. CDR3 residues: CASSESGGNSYEQYF. DNA of the CDR3: TGTGCCAGCAGTGAATCGGGGGGAAATTCCTACGAGCAGTACTTC.

This clone came up a few times. J is TRBJ2-6 and V is TRBV29-1; D gene ambiguous. The germline gives CDR1 SQVTM, CDR2 ANQGSEA. V gave up 0 bases and J gave up 0 bases, with 12 bases separating them. The CDR3 has 17 amino acids. The CDR3 DNA reads as TGCAGCGTTGAAGATCATAGAGGTCCCTCTGGGGCCAACGTCCTGACTTTC. Protein sequence: CSVEDHRGPSGANVLTF.

The J gene is TRBJ1-2, the V gene TRBV29-1, with 9 bases aligning to TRBD1. The CDR3 contains 13 residues. Germline V CDR1 and CDR2: SQVTM, ANQGSEA. Trimming cost V 6 bases and J 2 bases; bases outside gene matches: 4. CDR3 protein: CSVPGQGNYGYTF. DNA of the CDR3: TGCAGCGTCCCGGGACAGGGCAACTATGGCTACACCTTC.

This clone was counted between two and nine times. The chain has TRBV6-5 and TRBJ2-3; D is undetermined. Germline-derived CDR1 and CDR2 are MNHEY and SVGAGI. The CDR3 length is 13 residues. Deletions cut 5 bases from V and 0 bases from J, with 6 bases between. Here the CDR3 reads CASSLDSTDTQYF. CDR3 in DNA: TGTGCCAGCAGTCTCGACAGCACAGATACGCAGTATTTT.

V and J are TRBV5-4 and TRBJ2-7; D is possibly TRBD2 (6 bases). This CDR3 has 14 amino acids. Germline assignment: CDR1 SGHNT and CDR2 YYREEE (reference sequence). Trimming removed 4 bases from V and 8 bases from J, with 19 bases in between. CDR3 in amino acids: CASSLGSSGGKQYF. In DNA, the CDR3 is TGTGCCAGCAGCCTGGGATCTTCCGGAGGGAAGCAGTACTTC. The complete variable domain, with remaining parts taken from reference TRBV5-4 and TRBJ2-7, reads ETGVTQSPTHLIKTRGQQVTLRCSSQSGHNTVSWYQQALGQGPQFIFQYYREEENGRGNFPPRFSGLQFPNYSSELNVNALELDDSALYLCASSLGSSGGKQYFGPGTRLTVT.

V usage is TRBV5-1 and J usage is TRBJ1-2, with D unresolved. Germline V gives CDR1 SGHRS, CDR2 YFSETQ. V was trimmed by 0 bases and J by 5 bases, leaving 14 bases between them. This CDR3 has 15 amino acids. The CDR3 DNA reads as TGCGCCAGCAGCTTGGAGGCTCGGGGAGGATATGGCTACACCTTC. It is translated as CASSLEARGGYGYTF. Supplemented by reference TRBV5-1 and TRBJ1-2, the full variable domain reads KAGVTQTPRYLIKTRGQQVTLSCSPISGHRSVSWYQQTPGQGLQFLFEYFSETQRNKGNFPGRFSGRQFSNSRSEMNVSTLELGDSALYLCASSLEARGGYGYTFGSGTRLTVV.

This clone was detected only once. The rearrangement uses TRBV12-5 and TRBJ2-2; TRBD1 matches at 9 bases. The ends lost 6 bases at V and 4 bases at J; junction bases unmatched: 15. CDR1 and CDR2 (germline): LGHNT, FRNRAP. The CDR3 runs to 18 residues. Here the CDR3 reads CASGTVYTQGAGTGELFF. The CDR3 nucleotides are TGTGCTAGTGGGACCGTATACACACAGGGGGCCGGCACCGGGGAGCTGTTTTTT. Full variable domain (missing parts from reference TRBV12-5 and TRBJ2-2): DARVTQTPRHKVTEMGQEVTMRCQPILGHNTVFWYRQTMMQGLELLAYFRNRAPLDDSGMPKDRFSAEMPDATLATLKIQPSEPRDSAVYFCASGTVYTQGAGTGELFFGEGSRLTVL.

This clone was found a few times. The rearrangement uses TRBV29-1 and TRBJ1-2, with TRBD1 as a possible D gene (6 bases). This CDR3 region has 11 residues. V was pared by 4 bases and J by 4 bases, with 7 bases between. Per the germline V gene, CDR1 is SQVTM and CDR2 is ANQGSEA. CDR3 protein: CSVGDTYGYTF. CDR3 DNA sequence: TGCAGCGTTGGGGACACCTATGGCTACACCTTC. The variable domain in full, completed from reference TRBV29-1 and TRBJ1-2, reads SAVISQKPSRDICQRGTSLTIQCQVDSQVTMMFWYRQQPGQSLTLIATANQGSEATYESGFVIDKFPISRPNLTFSTLTVSNMSPEDSSIYLCSVGDTYGYTFGSGTRLTVV.

This clone was seen once. Other DNA variants within this sample encode the same CDR3. This chain links TRBV6-5 with TRBJ1-2; D gene uncertain. The CDR3 consists of 13 residues. Trimming stripped 0 bases from V and 6 bases from J, with 8 bases between. Per the germline V gene, CDR1 is MNHEY and CDR2 is SVGAGI. The CDR3 region is CASSYSPGDGYTF. DNA of the CDR3: TGTGCCAGCAGTTACTCGCCTGGGGATGGCTACACCTTC.

This clone was detected a few times. The rearrangement uses TRBV9 and TRBJ1-1; D gene unclear. Looked up from germline, CDR1 is SGDLS and CDR2 is YYNGEE. The V gene lost 2 bases and the J gene lost 7 bases, with 12 bases spanning the gap. This CDR3 spans 13 amino acids. CDR3 sequence (DNA): TGTGCCAGCAGCGTCGGTTTCCTCCGTGAAGCTTTCTTT. Protein: CASSVGFLREAFF.

The rearrangement joins TRBV9 to TRBJ2-2; perhaps TRBD1 as D (5 bases). Trimming left V 2 bases short and J 6 bases short, with 17 bases between. Per the germline V gene, CDR1 is SGDLS and CDR2 is YYNGEE. This CDR3 is built from 16 residues. CDR3 amino acids: CASSVTTGRSAGELFF. As DNA, the CDR3 is TGTGCCAGCAGCGTCACAACAGGCCGGTCCGCCGGGGAGCTGTTTTTT.